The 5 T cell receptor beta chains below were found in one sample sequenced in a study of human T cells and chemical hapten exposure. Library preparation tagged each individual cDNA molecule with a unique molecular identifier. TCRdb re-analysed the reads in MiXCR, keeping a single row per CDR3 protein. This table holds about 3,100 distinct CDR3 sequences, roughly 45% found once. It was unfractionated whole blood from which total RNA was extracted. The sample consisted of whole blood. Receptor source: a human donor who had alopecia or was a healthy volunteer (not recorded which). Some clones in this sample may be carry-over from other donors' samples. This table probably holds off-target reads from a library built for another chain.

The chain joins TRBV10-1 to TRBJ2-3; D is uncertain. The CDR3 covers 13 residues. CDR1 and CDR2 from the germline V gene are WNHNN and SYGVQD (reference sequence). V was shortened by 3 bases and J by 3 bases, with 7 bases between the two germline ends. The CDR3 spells CASSDRWTDTQYF. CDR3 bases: TGCGCCAGCAGTGACCGGTGGACAGATACGCAGTATTTT.

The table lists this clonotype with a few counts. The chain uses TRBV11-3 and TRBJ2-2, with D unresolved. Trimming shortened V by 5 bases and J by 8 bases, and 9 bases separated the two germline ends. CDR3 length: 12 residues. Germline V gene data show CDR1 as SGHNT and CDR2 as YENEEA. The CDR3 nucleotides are TGTGCCAGCAGCCCGGTAGGAGGGGAGCTGTTTTTT. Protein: CASSPVGGELFF.

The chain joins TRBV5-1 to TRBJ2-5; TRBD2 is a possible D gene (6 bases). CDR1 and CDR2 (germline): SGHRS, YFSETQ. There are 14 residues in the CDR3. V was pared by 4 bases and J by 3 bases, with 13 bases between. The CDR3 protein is CASSRGRREETQYF. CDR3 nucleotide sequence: TGCGCCAGCAGCCGGGGACGGAGGGAAGAGACCCAGTACTTC.

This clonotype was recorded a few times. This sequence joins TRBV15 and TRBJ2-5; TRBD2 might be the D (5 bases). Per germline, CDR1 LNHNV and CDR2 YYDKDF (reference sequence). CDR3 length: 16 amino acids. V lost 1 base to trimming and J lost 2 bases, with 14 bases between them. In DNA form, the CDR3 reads TGTGCCACCAGCAGAGCTCGGGGAAGGAGGCAAGAGACCCAGTACTTC. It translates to CATSRARGRRQETQYF. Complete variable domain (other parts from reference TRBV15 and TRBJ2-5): DAMVIQNPRYQVTQFGKPVTLSCSQTLNHNVMYWYQQKSSQAPKLLFHYYDKDFNNEADTPDNFQSRRPNTSFCFLDIRSPGLGDTAMYLCATSRARGRRQETQYFGPGTRLLVL.

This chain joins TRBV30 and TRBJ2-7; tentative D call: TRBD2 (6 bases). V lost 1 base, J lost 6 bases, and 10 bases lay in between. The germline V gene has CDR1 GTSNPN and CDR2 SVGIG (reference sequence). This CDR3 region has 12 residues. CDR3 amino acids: CAWSGAGSEQYF. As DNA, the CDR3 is TGTGCCTGGAGTGGGGCCGGGAGCGAGCAGTACTTC.